This TCR beta chain comes out of a study of T cell repertoires in cytomegalovirus infection. Study-wide background: Public TCR beta signatures were indicative of both CMV infection and a matching HLA type. General study results and limits: HLA-C-restricted CMV clonotypes gave the most frequent clonotype in two of eight donors. Totalled public TCR beta family frequency picked out people who carried CMV plus the relevant HLA.

In TCRdb, the reads were re-called with MiXCR into one record per CDR3 protein. Of about 500,000 distinct CDR3 sequences listed, 30% to 35% are singletons. A remark on this clonotype: Antigen specificity is unknown.

CDR1 SGHVS and CDR2 FNYEAQ come from the germline V gene. CDR3 length: 14 amino acids. V lost 3 bases to trimming and J lost 8 bases; unmatched junction nucleotides: 6. The clonotype comes from a human donor in good health (CMV status not recorded). Some clones in this sample may be carry-over from other donors' samples. This specimen consisted of cultured PBMCs, obtained from culture after CMV antigen stimulation. The rearrangement uses TRBV7-6 and TRBJ2-1; 8 nucleotides match TRBD2. The DNA of the CDR3 is TGTGCCAGCAGCTTTGGCGGAGCGGGGGATGAGCAGTTCTTC. Encoded protein: CASSFGGAGDEQFF.